This T cell receptor (beta chain) was recorded in a study of blood T cell repertoires in COVID-19. For the study at large: Sample material is recorded as cDNA or gDNA derived from T cells, B-cell-depleted T cells, or PBMCs.

The assay was immunoSEQ multiplex PCR, and TCRdb's table has in-frame clones only and misses some. The table shows over 200,000 clones, with under 85% occurring only once. Individuals drawn from under 30 US areas were about 18 to 89 years old. Participants' own reports of clinical history determined their cohort assignment. The CDR3 length is 13 residues. Trimming removed 5 bases at V and 5 bases at J, with 12 bases between. The J gene is TRBJ1-1, the V gene TRBV12-3 or TRBV12-4, with D maybe TRBD1 (6 bases). Sequenced material: PBMCs or T cells enriched from blood (not recorded which). The source is a man aged 55 to 70 who had recovered from COVID-19. The DNA for the CDR3 is TGTGCCAGCAGTATACAGGGAGGGACTGAAGCTTTCTTT. Translation: CASSIQGGTEAFF.